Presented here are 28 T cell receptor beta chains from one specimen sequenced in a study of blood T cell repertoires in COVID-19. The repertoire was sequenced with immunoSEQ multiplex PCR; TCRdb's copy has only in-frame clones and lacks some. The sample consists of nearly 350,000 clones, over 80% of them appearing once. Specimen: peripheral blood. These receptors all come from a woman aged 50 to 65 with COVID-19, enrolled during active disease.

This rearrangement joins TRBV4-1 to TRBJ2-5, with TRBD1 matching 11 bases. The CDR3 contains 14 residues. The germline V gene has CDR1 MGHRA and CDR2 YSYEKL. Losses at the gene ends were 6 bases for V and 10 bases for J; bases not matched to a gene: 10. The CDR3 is CASSRTGGQYGQYF. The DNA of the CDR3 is TGCGCCAGCAGTCGGACAGGGGGCCAGTACGGCCAGTACTTC.

The CDR3 is CASSQGQGDSPLHF. CDR3 nucleotides: TGCGCCAGCAGCCAAGGGCAGGGGGATTCACCCCTCCACTTT. This chain links TRBV4-3 with TRBJ1-6; TRBD1 agrees at 7 bases. This CDR3 has 14 residues. Trimming cost V 1 base and J 8 bases; bases outside gene matches: 2. Per germline, CDR1 LGHNA and CDR2 YSLEER.

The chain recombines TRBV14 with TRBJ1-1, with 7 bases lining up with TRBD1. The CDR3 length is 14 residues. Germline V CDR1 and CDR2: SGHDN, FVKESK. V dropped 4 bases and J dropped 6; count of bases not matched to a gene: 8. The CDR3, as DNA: TGTGCCAGCAGCCCGACAGGGATTGTGGCTGAAGCTTTCTTT. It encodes CASSPTGIVAEAFF.

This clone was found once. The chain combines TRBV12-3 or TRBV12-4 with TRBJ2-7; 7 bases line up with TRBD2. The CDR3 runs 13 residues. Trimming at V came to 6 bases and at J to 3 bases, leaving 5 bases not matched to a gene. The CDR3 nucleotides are TGTGCCAGCAGAGCCGGGACTAACTACGAGCAGTACTTC. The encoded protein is CASRAGTNYEQYF.

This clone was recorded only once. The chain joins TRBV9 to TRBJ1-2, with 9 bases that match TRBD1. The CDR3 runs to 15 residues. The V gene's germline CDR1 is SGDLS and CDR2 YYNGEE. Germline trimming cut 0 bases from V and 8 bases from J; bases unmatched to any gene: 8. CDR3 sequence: CASSVVLDRGGGYTF. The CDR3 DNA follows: TGTGCCAGCAGCGTAGTTCTGGACAGGGGAGGGGGCTACACCTTC.

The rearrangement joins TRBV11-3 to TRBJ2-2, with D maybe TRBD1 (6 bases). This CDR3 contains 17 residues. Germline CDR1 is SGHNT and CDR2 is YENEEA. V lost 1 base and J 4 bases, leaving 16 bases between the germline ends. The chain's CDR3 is CASSLGTQGSATGELFF. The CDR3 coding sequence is TGTGCCAGCAGCTTAGGTACACAGGGCTCGGCCACCGGGGAGCTGTTTTTT.

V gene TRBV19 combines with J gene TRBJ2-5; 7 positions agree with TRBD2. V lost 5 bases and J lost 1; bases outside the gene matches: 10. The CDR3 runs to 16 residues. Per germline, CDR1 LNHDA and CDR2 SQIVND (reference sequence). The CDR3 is CASSPGTTLGQETQYF. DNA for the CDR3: TGTGCCAGTAGTCCCGGGACTACACTAGGCCAAGAGACCCAGTACTTC.

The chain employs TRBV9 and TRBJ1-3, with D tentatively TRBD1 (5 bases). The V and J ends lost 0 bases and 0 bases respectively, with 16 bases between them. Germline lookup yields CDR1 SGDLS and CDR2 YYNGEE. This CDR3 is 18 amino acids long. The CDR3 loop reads CASSVGGNVELSGNTIYF. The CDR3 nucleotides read TGTGCCAGCAGCGTAGGGGGCAATGTGGAACTCTCTGGAAACACCATATATTTT. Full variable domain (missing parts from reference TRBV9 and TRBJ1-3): DSGVTQTPKHLITATGQRVTLRCSPRSGDLSVYWYQQSLDQGLQFLIQYYNGEERAKGNILERFSAQQFPDLHSELNLSSLELGDSALYFCASSVGGNVELSGNTIYFGEGSWLTVV.

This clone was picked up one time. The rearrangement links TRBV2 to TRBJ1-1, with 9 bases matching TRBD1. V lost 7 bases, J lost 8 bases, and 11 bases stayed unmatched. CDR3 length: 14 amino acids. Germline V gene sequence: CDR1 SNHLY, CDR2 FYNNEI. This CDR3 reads CASKGEDRGGEAFF. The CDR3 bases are TGTGCCAGCAAGGGCGAGGACAGGGGAGGGGAAGCTTTCTTT.

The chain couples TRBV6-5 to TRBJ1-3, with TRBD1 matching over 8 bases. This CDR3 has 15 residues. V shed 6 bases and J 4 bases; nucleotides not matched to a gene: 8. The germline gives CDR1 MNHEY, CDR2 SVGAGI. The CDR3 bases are TGTGCCAGCAGGCCCAGGGGGCTTGACGGAAACACCATATATTTT. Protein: CASRPRGLDGNTIYF.

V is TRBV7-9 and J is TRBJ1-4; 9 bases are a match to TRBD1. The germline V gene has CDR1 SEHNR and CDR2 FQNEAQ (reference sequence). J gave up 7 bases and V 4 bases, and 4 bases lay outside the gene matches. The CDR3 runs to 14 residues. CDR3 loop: CASSWTGAGEKLFF. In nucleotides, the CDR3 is TGTGCCAGCAGCTGGACAGGGGCGGGTGAAAAACTGTTTTTT.

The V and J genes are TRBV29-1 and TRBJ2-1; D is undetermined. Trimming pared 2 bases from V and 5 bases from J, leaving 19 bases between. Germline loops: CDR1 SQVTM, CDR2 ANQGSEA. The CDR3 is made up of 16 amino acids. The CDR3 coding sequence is TGCAGCGTTGAATCCCCAATTGAGTCGTCCGACAATGAGCAGTTCTTC. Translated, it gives CSVESPIESSDNEQFF.

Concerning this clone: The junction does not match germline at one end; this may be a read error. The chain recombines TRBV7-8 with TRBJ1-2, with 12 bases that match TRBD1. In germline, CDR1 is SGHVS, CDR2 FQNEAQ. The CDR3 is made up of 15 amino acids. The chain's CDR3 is CASSSVGTGGTTVAF. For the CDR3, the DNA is TGTGCCAGCAGCTCAGTCGGGACAGGGGGCACCACAGTCGCCTTC.

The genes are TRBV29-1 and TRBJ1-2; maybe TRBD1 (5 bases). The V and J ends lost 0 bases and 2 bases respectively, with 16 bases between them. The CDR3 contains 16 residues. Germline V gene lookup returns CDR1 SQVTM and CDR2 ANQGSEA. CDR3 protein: CSVEDVPGTPNYGYTF. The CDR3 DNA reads TGCAGCGTTGAAGATGTCCCCGGGACTCCAAACTATGGCTACACCTTC.

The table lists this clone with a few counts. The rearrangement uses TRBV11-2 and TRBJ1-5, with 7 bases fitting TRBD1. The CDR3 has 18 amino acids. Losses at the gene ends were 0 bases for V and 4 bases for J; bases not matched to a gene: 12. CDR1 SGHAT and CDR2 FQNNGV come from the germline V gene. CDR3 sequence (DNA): TGTGCCAGCAGCTTAGAACCACCCTGGGGGACAGCTAATCAGCCCCAGCATTTT. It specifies CASSLEPPWGTANQPQHF.

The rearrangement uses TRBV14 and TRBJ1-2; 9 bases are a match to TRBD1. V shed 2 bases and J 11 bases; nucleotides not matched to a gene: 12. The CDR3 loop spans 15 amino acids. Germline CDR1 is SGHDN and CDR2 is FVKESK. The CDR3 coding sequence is TGTGCCAGCAGCCAACTTACAGGGGGCGCGAACACATACACCTTC. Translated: CASSQLTGGANTYTF.

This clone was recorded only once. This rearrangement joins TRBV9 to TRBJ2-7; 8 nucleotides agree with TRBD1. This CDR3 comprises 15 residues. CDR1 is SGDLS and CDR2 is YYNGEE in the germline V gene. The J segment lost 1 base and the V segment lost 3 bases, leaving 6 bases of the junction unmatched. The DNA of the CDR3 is TGTGCCAGCAGCGAAACCGGGACAGGTTCCTACGAGCAGTACTTC. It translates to CASSETGTGSYEQYF. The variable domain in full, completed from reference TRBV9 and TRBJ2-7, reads DSGVTQTPKHLITATGQRVTLRCSPRSGDLSVYWYQQSLDQGLQFLIQYYNGEERAKGNILERFSAQQFPDLHSELNLSSLELGDSALYFCASSETGTGSYEQYFGPGTRLTVT.

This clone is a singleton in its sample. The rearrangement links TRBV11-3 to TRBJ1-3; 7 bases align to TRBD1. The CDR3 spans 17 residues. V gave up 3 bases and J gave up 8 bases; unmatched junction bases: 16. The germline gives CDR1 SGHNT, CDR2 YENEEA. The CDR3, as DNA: TGTGCCAGCAGCTTCCCGACCGTAAAGGGGGCGGAGGACACCATATATTTT. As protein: CASSFPTVKGAEDTIYF.

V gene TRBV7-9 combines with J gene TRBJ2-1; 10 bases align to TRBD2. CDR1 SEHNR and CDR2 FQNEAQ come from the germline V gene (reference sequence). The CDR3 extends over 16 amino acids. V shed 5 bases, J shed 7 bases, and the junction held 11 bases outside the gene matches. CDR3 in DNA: TGTGCCAGCAGCCCTCCGGCTAGCGGGAGTTTTAATGAGCAGTTCTTC. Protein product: CASSPPASGSFNEQFF. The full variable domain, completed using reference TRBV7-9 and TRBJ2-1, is DTGVSQNPRHKITKRGQNVTFRCDPISEHNRLYWYRQTLGQGPEFLTYFQNEAQLEKSRLLSDRFSAERPKGSFSTLEIQRTEQGDSAMYLCASSPPASGSFNEQFFGPGTRLTVL.

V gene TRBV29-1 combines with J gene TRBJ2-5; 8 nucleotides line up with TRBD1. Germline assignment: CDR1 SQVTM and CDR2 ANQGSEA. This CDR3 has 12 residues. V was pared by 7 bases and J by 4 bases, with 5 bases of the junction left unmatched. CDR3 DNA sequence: TGCAGCGGCCACAGGGGGTCAGAGACCCAGTACTTC. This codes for CSGHRGSETQYF. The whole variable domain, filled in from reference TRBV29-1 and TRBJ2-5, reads SAVISQKPSRDICQRGTSLTIQCQVDSQVTMMFWYRQQPGQSLTLIATANQGSEATYESGFVIDKFPISRPNLTFSTLTVSNMSPEDSSIYLCSGHRGSETQYFGPGTRLLVL.

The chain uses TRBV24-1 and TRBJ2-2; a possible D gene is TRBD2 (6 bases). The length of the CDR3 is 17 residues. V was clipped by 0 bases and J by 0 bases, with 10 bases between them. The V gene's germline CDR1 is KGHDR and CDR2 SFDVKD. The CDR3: CATSDLVAESNTGELFF. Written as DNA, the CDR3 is TGTGCCACCAGTGATTTGGTAGCGGAGTCGAACACCGGGGAGCTGTTTTTT.

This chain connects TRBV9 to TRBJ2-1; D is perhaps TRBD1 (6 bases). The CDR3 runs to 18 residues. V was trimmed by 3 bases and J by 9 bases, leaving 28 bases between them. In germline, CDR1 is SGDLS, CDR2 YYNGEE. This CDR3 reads CASSGGKPIQGQIGEQFF. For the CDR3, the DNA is TGTGCCAGCAGCGGAGGAAAACCCATACAGGGTCAGATAGGTGAGCAGTTCTTC.

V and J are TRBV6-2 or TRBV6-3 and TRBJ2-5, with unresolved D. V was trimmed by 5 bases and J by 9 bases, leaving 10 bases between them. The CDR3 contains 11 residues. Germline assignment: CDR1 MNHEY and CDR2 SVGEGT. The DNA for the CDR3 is TGTGCCAGCAGTCATGCGGTGGCCCAGTACTTC. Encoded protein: CASSHAVAQYF.

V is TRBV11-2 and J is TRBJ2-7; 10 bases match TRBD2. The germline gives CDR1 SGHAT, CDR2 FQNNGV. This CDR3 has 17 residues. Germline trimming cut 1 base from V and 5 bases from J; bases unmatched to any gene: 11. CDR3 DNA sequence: TGTGCCAGCAGCTTAGCTCCTAGCGGGAGTAAAACCCACGAGCAGTACTTC. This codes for CASSLAPSGSKTHEQYF.

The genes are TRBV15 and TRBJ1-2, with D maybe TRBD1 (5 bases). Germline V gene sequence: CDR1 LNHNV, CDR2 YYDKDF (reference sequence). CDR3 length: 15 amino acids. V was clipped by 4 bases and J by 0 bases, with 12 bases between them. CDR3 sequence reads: CATSTRQLTNYGYTF. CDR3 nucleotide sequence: TGTGCCACCAGCACGAGACAGCTAACTAACTATGGCTACACCTTC. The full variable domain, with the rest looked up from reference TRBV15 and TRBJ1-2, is DAMVIQNPRYQVTQFGKPVTLSCSQTLNHNVMYWYQQKSSQAPKLLFHYYDKDFNNEADTPDNFQSRRPNTSFCFLDIRSPGLGDTAMYLCATSTRQLTNYGYTFGSGTRLTVV.

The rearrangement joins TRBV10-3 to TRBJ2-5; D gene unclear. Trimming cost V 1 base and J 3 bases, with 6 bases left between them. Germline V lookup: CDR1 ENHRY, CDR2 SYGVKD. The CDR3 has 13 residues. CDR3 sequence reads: CAISEWQKETQYF. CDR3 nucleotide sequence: TGTGCCATCAGTGAGTGGCAGAAAGAGACCCAGTACTTC.

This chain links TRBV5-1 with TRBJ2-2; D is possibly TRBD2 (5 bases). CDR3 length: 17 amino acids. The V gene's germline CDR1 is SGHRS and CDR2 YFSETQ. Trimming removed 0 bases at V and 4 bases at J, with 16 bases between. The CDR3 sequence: CASSLGYAGGSTGELFF. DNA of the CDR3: TGCGCCAGCAGCTTGGGATATGCGGGCGGCAGCACCGGGGAGCTGTTTTTT. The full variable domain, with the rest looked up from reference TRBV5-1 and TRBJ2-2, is KAGVTQTPRYLIKTRGQQVTLSCSPISGHRSVSWYQQTPGQGLQFLFEYFSETQRNKGNFPGRFSGRQFSNSRSEMNVSTLELGDSALYLCASSLGYAGGSTGELFFGEGSRLTVL.

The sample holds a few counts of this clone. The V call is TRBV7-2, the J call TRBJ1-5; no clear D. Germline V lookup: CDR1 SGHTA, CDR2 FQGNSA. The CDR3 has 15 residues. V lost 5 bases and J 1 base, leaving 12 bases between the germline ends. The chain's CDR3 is CASSTDGRSNQPQHF. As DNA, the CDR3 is TGTGCCAGCAGCACAGATGGGCGAAGCAATCAGCCCCAGCATTTT.